This T cell receptor (beta chain) was observed in a study of CD8+ T cells in alopecia areata. Findings and limits, study-wide: When scalp samples are sequenced, resident alphabeta T cells of normal skin are also captured. Normal scalp showed lower clonality than lesional scalp, especially alopecia totalis/universalis. Although TCR sharing was seen in mice, sharing across patients was less clear, possibly for HLA-related reasons.

Notes on this clone: Its antigen is undetermined.

Trimming pared 11 bases from V and 5 bases from J, leaving 16 bases between. In germline, CDR1 is MNHEY, CDR2 SMNVEV (reference sequence). The CDR3 sequence is 12 residues long. After isolation, RNA underwent reverse transcription to generate cDNA as the sequencing template. The method was immunoSEQ multiplex PCR; TCRdb's version includes in-frame clones alone and lacks a portion of them. The profile covers tens of thousands of clones, with 44% appearing a single time and about 51% taken by the ten largest. Sorting of CD4+ and CD8+ T cells was performed on PBMCs. V and J are TRBV27 and TRBJ2-7; D is unclear. Sequencing used NKG2D-low CD8+ T cells sorted from blood. The TCR comes from a human donor with alopecia areata. This CDR3 is CAHGPSRNEQYF. DNA for the CDR3: TGTGCCCACGGGCCGTCGAGGAACGAGCAGTACTTC.